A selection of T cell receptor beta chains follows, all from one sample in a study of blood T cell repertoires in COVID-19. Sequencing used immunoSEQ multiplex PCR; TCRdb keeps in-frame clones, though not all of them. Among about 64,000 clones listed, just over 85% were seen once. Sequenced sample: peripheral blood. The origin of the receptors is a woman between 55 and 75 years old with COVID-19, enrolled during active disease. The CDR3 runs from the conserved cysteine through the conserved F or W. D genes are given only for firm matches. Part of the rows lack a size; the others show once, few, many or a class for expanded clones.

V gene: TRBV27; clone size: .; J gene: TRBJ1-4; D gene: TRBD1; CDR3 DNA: TGTGCCAGCAGTTTCACAGGGGGCGCGGGCGAAAAACTGTTTTTT; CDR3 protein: CASSFTGGAGEKLFF
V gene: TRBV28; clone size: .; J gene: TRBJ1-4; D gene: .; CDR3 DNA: TGTGCCAGCAGTTCGCCGGGACAAAGGACGAATTGGTTTTTT; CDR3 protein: CASSSPGQRTNWFF
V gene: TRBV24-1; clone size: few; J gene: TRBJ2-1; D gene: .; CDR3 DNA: TGTGCCACCAGTGATCATCTAGCGCATGAGCAGTTCTTC; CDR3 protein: CATSDHLAHEQFF
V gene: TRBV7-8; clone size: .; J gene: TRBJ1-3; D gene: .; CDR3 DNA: TGTGCCAGCAGCCCTAGTAGGTGGCAACTTCGCTCTGGAAACACCATATATTTT; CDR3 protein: CASSPSRWQLRSGNTIYF
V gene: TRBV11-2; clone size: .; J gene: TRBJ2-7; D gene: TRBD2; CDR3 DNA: TGTGCCAGCAGCTTAGTGGCGGGAGTTGGAGAGCAGTACTTC; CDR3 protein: CASSLVAGVGEQYF
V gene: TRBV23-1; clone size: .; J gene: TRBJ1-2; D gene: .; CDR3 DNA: TGCGCCAGCAGTCAATCGTTTGTCAGGGAGGCCTATGGCTACACCTTC; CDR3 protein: CASSQSFVREAYGYTF
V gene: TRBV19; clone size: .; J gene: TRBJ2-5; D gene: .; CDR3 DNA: TGTGCCAGTAGTATAGATGGGAGCGGCCAGGGGCGGGAGACCCAGTACTTC; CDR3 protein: CASSIDGSGQGRETQYF
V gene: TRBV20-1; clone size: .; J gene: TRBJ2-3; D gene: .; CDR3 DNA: TGCAGTGCTAGTTTAGGACTCGGCACAGATACGCAGTATTTT; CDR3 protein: CSASLGLGTDTQYF
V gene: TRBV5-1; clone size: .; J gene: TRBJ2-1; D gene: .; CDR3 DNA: TGCGCCAGCAGGGGTGAGGGCTACGCCTACAATGAGCAGTTCTTC; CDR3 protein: CASRGEGYAYNEQFF
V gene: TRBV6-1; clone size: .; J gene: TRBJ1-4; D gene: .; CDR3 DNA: TGTGCCAGCATCCAGGGCAGGGGAAATGAAAAACTGTTTTTT; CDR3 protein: CASIQGRGNEKLFF
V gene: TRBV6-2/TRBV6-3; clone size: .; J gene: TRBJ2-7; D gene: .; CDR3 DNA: TGTGCCAGCAGTTCGACCTTCGGGTACTACGAGCAGTACTTC; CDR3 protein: CASSSTFGYYEQYF
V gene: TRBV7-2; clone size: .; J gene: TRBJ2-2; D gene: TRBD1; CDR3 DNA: TGTGCCAGCGGCCGGGACAGAAACACCGGGGAGCTGTTTTTT; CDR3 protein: CASGRDRNTGELFF
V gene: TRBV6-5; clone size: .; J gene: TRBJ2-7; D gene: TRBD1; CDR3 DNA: TGTGCCAGCAGTTATGACAGGGGCTACGAGCAGTACTTC; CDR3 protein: CASSYDRGYEQYF
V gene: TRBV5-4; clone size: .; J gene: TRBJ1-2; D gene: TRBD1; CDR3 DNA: TGTGCCAGCAGCCTGGACAGGAACTATGGCTACACCTTC; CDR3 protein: CASSLDRNYGYTF
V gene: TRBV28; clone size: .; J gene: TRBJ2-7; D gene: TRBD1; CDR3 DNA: TGTGCCAGCAGTTCGCGACAGGGGAGTTACGAGCAGTACTTC; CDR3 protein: CASSSRQGSYEQYF
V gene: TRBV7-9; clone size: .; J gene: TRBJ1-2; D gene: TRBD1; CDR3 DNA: TGTGCCAGCAGCTCCGACAGGGTGTTTTTAGGCTACACCTTC; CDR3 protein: CASSSDRVFLGYTF
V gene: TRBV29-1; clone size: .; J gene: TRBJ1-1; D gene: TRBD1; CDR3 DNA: TGCAGCGTTCGGGGACAGGGGAACACTGAAGCTTTCTTT; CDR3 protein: CSVRGQGNTEAFF
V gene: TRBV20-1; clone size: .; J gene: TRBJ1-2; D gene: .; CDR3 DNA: TGCAGTGCTAGTGTTGTCGGGGGCTATGGCTACACCTTC; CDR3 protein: CSASVVGGYGYTF
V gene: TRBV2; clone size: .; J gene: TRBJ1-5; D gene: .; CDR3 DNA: TGTGCCAGCAGTGAACAGGTTAGCAATCAGCCCCAGCATTTT; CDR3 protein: CASSEQVSNQPQHF
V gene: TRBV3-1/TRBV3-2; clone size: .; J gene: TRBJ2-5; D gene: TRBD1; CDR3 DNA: TGTGCCAGCAGCCACGGACAGGACAGGCCCCACGGGGAGACCCAGTACTTC; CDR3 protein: CASSHGQDRPHGETQYF
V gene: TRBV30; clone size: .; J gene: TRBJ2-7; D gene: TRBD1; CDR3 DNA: TGTGCCTGGGGACAGGGGGGCGAGCAGTACTTC; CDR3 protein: CAWGQGGEQYF
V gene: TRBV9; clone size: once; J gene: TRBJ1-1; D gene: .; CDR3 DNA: TGTGCCAGCAGCACTCGGGGGAGGAGCACTGAAGCTTTCTTT; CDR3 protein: CASSTRGRSTEAFF
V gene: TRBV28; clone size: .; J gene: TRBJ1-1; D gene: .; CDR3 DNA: TGTGCCAGCACCCCCTCGGTGAACACTGAAGCTTTCTTT; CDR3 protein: CASTPSVNTEAFF